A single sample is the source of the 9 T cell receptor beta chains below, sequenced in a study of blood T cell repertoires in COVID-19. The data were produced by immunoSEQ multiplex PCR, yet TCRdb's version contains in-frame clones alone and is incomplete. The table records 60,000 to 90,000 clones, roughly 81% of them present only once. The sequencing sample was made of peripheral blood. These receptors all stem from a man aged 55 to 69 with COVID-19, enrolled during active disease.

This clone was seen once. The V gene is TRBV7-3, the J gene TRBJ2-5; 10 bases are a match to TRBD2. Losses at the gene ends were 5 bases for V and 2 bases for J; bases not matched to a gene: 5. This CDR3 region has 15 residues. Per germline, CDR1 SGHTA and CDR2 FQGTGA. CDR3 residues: CASSPKTSGQETQYF. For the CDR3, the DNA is TGTGCCAGCAGCCCGAAGACTAGCGGGCAAGAGACCCAGTACTTC.

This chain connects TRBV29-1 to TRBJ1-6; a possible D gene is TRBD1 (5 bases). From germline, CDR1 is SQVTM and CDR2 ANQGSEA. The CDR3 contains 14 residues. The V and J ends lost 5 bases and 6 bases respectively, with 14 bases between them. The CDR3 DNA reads TGCAGCGTTAAAGGGACCGCGGGTAATTCACCCCTCCACTTT. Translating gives CSVKGTAGNSPLHF.

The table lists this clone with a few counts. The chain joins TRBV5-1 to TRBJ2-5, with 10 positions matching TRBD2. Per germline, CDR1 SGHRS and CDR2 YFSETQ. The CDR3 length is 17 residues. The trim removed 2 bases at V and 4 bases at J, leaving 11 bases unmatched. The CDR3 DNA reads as TGCGCCAGCAGCTTTCGGCTAGCGGGAGCAAGTGGAGAGACCCAGTACTTC. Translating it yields CASSFRLAGASGETQYF.

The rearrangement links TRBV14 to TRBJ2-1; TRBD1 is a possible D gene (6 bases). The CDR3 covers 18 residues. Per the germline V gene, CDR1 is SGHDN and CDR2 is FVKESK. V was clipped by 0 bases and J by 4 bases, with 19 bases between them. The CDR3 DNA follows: TGTGCCAGCAGCCAAGATCGTATAACAGGGCCGTGGTACAATGAGCAGTTCTTC. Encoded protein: CASSQDRITGPWYNEQFF.

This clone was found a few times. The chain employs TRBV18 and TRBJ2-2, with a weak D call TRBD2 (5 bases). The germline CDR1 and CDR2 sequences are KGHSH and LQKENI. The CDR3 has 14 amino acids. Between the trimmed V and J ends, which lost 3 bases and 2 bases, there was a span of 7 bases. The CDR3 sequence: CASSPRENTGELFF. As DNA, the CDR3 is TGTGCCAGCTCACCGAGGGAAAACACCGGGGAGCTGTTTTTT. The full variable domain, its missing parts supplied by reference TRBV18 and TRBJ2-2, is NAGVMQNPRHLVRRRGQEARLRCSPMKGHSHVYWYRQLPEEGLKFMVYLQKENIIDESGMPKERFSAEFPKEGPSILRIQQVVRGDSAAYFCASSPRENTGELFFGEGSRLTVL.

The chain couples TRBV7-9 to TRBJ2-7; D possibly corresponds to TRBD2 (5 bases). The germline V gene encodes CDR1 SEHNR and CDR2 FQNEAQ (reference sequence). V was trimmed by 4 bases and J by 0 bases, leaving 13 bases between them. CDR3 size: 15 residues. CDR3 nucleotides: TGTGCCAGCAGCTCCACTAGTAGGCCCTCCTACGAGCAGTACTTC. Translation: CASSSTSRPSYEQYF.

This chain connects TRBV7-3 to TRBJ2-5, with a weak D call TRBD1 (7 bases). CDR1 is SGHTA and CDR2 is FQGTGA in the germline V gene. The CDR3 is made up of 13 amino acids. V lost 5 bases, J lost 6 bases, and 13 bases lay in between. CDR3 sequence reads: CASSEQGGKTQYF. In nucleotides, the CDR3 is TGTGCCAGCAGCGAGCAGGGGGGAAAGACCCAGTACTTC. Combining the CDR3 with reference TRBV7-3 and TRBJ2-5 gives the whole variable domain GAGVSQTPSNKVTEKGKYVELRCDPISGHTALYWYRQSLGQGPEFLIYFQGTGAADDSGLPNDRFFAVRPEGSVSTLKIQRTERGDSAVYLCASSEQGGKTQYFGPGTRLLVL.

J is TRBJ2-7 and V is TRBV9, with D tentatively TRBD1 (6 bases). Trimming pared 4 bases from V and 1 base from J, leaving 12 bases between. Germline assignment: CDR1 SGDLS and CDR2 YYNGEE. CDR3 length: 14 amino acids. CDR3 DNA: TGTGCCAGCAGCCCTCGACAGGATTCCTACGAGCAGTACTTC. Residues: CASSPRQDSYEQYF.

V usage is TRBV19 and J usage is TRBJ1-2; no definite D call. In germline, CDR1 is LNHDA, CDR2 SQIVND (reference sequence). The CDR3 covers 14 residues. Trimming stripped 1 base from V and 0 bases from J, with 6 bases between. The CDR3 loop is CASSIASSNYGYTF. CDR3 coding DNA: TGTGCCAGTAGTATAGCCAGTTCTAACTATGGCTACACCTTC.